This T cell receptor (beta chain) derives from a study of cytomegalovirus exposure and HLA in healthy donors. The PCR contained 60 Vbeta and 13 Jbeta primers. Using immunoSEQ multiplex PCR, the repertoire was profiled, and TCRdb retains in-frame clones only, with some absent. In total, the table holds approximately 130,000 clones. Losses at the gene ends were 3 bases for V and 4 bases for J; bases not matched to a gene: 6. The length of the CDR3 is 16 residues. Germline-derived CDR1 and CDR2 are SGHVS and FQNEAQ. Sequencing used PBMCs. This receptor was identified in a woman in her fifties or sixties in good health and CMV-seronegative. The chain uses TRBV7-8 and TRBJ2-1; 10 nucleotides align to TRBD2. The CDR3 coding sequence is TGTGCCAGCAGCTTCAGCGGGAGGGGGGGTTACAATGAGCAGTTCTTC. Protein: CASSFSGRGGYNEQFF.